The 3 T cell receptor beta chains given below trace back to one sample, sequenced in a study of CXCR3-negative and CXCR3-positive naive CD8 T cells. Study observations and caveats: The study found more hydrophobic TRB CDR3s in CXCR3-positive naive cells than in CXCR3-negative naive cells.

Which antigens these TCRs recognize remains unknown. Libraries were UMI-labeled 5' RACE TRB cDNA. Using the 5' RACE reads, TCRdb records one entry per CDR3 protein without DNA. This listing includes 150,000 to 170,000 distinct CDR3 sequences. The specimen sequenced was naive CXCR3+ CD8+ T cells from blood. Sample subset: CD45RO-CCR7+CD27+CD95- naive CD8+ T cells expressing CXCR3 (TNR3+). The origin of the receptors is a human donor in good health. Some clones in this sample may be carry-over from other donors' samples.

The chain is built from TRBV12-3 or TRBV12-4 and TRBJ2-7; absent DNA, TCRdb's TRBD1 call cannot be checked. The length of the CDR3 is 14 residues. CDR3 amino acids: CASSTTWGSYEQYF.

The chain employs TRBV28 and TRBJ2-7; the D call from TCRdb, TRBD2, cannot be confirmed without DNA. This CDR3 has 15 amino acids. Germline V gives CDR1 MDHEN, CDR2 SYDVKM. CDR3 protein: CASSSKLAGGREQYF.

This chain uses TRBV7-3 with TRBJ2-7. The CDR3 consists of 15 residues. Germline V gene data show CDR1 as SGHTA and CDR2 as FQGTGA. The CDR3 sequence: CASSLIPGGAYEQYF.